Listed here are 3 T cell receptor beta chains from one sample, sequenced in a study of T cells in Graves' hyperthyroidism and ophthalmopathy. There were TCR beta CDR3 regions amplified from RNA transcripts. The TCR CDR3 first-round RT-PCR relied on the HTBI primer set. TCRdb called the multiplex PCR reads again in MiXCR, with one record for every CDR3 protein. The sample yields a few hundred thousand distinct CDR3 sequences, around a sixth seen once. The source material was blood. Receptor source: a woman aged 18-29 years with Graves' hyperthyroidism that later progressed to Graves' ophthalmopathy.

The V gene is TRBV12-3 or TRBV12-4, the J gene TRBJ2-6; perhaps TRBD2 as D (6 bases). Trimming left V 8 bases short and J 0 bases short, with 17 bases between. The CDR3 consists of 17 residues. The CDR3, as DNA: TGTGCCAGCGGTTCGGGAGTTGGATTCTCTGGGGCCAACGTCCTGACTTTC. It encodes CASGSGVGFSGANVLTF.

This clonotype was found many times. The chain recombines TRBV20-1 with TRBJ2-1; 13 nucleotides align to TRBD2. CDR3 size: 17 residues. Germline V gene sequence: CDR1 DFQATT, CDR2 SNEGSKA (reference sequence). CDR3 region: CSAGLGLAGINYNEQFF. CDR3 bases: TGCAGCGCCGGGCTGGGACTAGCGGGAATTAACTACAATGAGCAGTTCTTC.

There are many counts of this clonotype. The rearrangement joins TRBV12-3 or TRBV12-4 to TRBJ1-5, with D possibly being TRBD1 (5 bases). This CDR3 spans 14 amino acids. Deletions cut 5 bases from V and 9 bases from J, with 17 bases between. This chain's CDR3 is CASSLRRDLWPQHF. CDR3 in DNA: TGTGCCAGCAGTCTGAGACGGGACCTCTGGCCCCAGCATTTT.